One TCR beta chain is described in this entry. Its antigen remains unidentified. No base qualities exist here, and no much larger clone lies one base off it. The sample comes from a study of neurological immune-mediated disorders (dated by TCRdb to the late 2010s). Background for the entire study: Peripheral blood TCR-beta repertoires from patients with HTLV-I-associated myelopathy (HAM/TSP), patients with multiple sclerosis, and healthy controls were compared in the study using UMI-based sequencing. Longitudinal samples, technical triplicates and paired sorted CD4+ and CD8+ T-cell subsets, alongside PBMC samples, were included among the approximately 99 TCR-beta libraries. The cohort was made up of around 70 subjects, consisting of 14 HAM/TSP patients, some 35 multiple sclerosis patients and roughly 20 healthy controls. The full study reports these points: TCR clonal expansion was highest in HAM/TSP patients and lowest in MS patients, with MS patients falling below even healthy controls. Expanded clones from different subjects shared no identical CDR3 amino acid sequences, which suggests that TCR-beta repertoires were private in all groups.

cDNA synthesis used template-switch 5'RACE with a primer carrying a 10-nucleotide random unique molecular identifier tagging each TCR transcript. Each sequencing run produced over 160 million TCR-beta sequences covering 15-18 subjects. Total RNA was extracted with the RNeasy kit. The KAPA Real-time Library Amplification kit was used to amplify TCR-beta VDJ regions with primers targeting the TCR constant region and the 5'RACE anchor. A first PCR added sample indexes and Illumina adaptors, after which a second PCR increased the library yield. The roughly 650 bp TCR product was size-selected on a 2% E-gel SizeSelection system after Ampure bead purification. Before pooling, library quality was checked on a Bioanalyzer, concentration was measured with Qubit, and libraries were quantified with the Kapa Library Quantification kit. An Illumina HiSeq 2500 sequenced the libraries paired-end 2 x 150 bp. To increase sequence diversity, roughly 24-31% phiX was spiked into each library pool. The paper's data handling went like this. The UMI-based MiGEC pipeline processed quality-filtered reads and removed over 75% of raw TCR sequences during error correction. IMGT germline references were used for aligning VDJ genes, and each clonotype was defined as a unique CDR3 amino acid sequence together with its V-J genes. Clonal expansion, Shannon diversity and CDR3 relatedness were evaluated with VDJtools (CalcPairwiseDistances, ClusterSamples), while phylogenetic trees were built in CLCbio workbench. Using coefficient-of-variation modelling across technical triplicates, the study counted a clone as expanded if it had at least 8 unique UMIs. TCRdb reworked the public reads: Q25 trimming with fastp, MiXCR clone assembly, productive beta chains retained. Records with the same CDR3 protein are collapsed into one entry carrying the most frequent genes and DNA. TCRdb, not the original authors, processed these V and J calls. The sample table shows tens of thousands of distinct CDR3 sequences, and around 7.8% are seen once. Roughly 4.4% of the sample is held by the ten biggest clonotypes.

Healthy controls were blood bank volunteers in Maryland, USA. For unsorted PBMC libraries, 2 million PBMCs were used after storage in RNAlater at -80 degrees C until RNA extraction. Peripheral blood was subjected to Ficoll-Hypaque density gradient centrifugation to isolate PBMCs, which were then cryopreserved in liquid nitrogen. For CDR1 and CDR2, the germline V gene lists KGHDR and SFDVKD. The CDR3 starts with the cysteine, ends with the phenylalanine, and has 13 residues. The kept DNA is CDR3 alone, 39 bases in frame from the first base. The junction shows trimming of 4 bases on V and 8 bases on J, plus 11 bases between the germline ends.

The specimen sequenced was PBMCs. This TCR derives from a woman aged 40 to 50 in good health. The chain is made from TRBV24-1 and TRBJ2-1; a weak D assignment points to TRBD2 (5 bases agree). Here the CDR3 is given as CATSDWPGDEQFF. At the DNA level, the sequence is TGTGCCACCAGTGACTGGCCCGGGGATGAGCAGTTCTTC.